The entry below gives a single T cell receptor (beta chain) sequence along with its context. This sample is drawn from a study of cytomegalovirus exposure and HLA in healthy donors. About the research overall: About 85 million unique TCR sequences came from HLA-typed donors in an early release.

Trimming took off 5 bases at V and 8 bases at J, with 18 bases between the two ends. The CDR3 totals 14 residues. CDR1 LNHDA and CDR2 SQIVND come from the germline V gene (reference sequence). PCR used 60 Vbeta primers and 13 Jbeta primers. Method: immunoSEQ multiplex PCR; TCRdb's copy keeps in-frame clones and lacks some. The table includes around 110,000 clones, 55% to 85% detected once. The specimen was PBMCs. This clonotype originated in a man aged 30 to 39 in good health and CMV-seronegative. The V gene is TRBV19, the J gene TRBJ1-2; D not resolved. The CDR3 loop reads CASSLPRSVSGYTF. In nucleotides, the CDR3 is TGTGCCAGTAGTTTGCCCCGCTCAGTTAGCGGCTACACCTTC.